The 19 T cell receptor beta chains below all came from one sample that was sequenced in a study of cytomegalovirus exposure and HLA in healthy donors. The assay was immunoSEQ multiplex PCR, and TCRdb's table has in-frame clones only and misses some. Of 250,000 to 350,000 clones detected, roughly 87% appear once; the ten largest clones hold roughly 0.88%. Sequenced input: PBMCs. The receptors derive from a man aged 25-45 years in good health and CMV-seronegative.

This clone was detected only a few times. The V and J genes are TRBV19 and TRBJ2-1, with 8 bases matching TRBD1. V dropped 3 bases and J dropped 0; count of bases not matched to a gene: 13. Germline lookup yields CDR1 LNHDA and CDR2 SQIVND (reference sequence). CDR3 size: 19 residues. The CDR3 reads CASSMRGQGQSISYNEQFF. The CDR3 DNA reads TGTGCCAGTAGTATGAGAGGACAGGGCCAAAGTATCTCCTACAATGAGCAGTTCTTC.

The V gene is TRBV7-9, the J gene TRBJ2-5, with TRBD1 matching over 7 bases. V shed 1 base, J shed 2 bases, and the junction held 4 bases outside the gene matches. This CDR3 has 15 residues. Germline V gene sequence: CDR1 SEHNR, CDR2 FQNEAQ (reference sequence). The CDR3 nucleotides are TGTGCCAGCAGCTTAGGACCGGGACAGCAAGAGACCCAGTACTTC. Its protein is CASSLGPGQQETQYF.

CDR3 DNA sequence: TGTGCCAGCAGGTCGGGCGGGGGGGCCAGAGATACGCAGTATTTT. Translating it yields CASRSGGGARDTQYF. The rearrangement links TRBV5-6 to TRBJ2-3; 9 nucleotides match TRBD2. V shed 5 bases, J shed 5 bases, and the junction held 9 bases outside the gene matches. The CDR3 is made up of 15 amino acids. CDR1 and CDR2 from the germline V gene are SGHDT and YYEEEE.

The V gene is TRBV5-1, the J gene TRBJ1-1; weak D call: TRBD1 (6 bases). The CDR3 loop spans 15 amino acids. From germline, CDR1 is SGHRS and CDR2 YFSETQ. V shed 4 bases and J shed 5 bases, with 18 bases lying between them. This CDR3 is CASSAPGTMRTEAFF. In DNA form, the CDR3 reads TGCGCCAGCAGCGCCCCCGGGACAATGAGGACTGAAGCTTTCTTT.

The chain is built from TRBV27 and TRBJ2-7, with TRBD1 matching over 10 bases. Germline CDR1 MNHEY, CDR2 SMNVEV (reference sequence). V was clipped by 7 bases and J by 10 bases; unmatched bases: 10. The CDR3 extends over 13 amino acids. Here the CDR3 reads CASTPDRGTIQYF. For the CDR3, the DNA is TGTGCCAGCACCCCGGACAGGGGGACTATCCAGTACTTC.

This chain links TRBV13 with TRBJ1-1, with 9 bases fitting TRBD1. Germline V gene data show CDR1 as PRHDT and CDR2 as FYEKMQ (reference sequence). The V gene end was trimmed by 5 bases and the J gene end by 1 base; junction bases not matched to a gene: 11. The CDR3 spans 17 residues. CDR3 sequence reads: CASSPGTGKSPNTEAFF. DNA for the CDR3: TGTGCCAGCAGCCCCGGGACAGGGAAGTCCCCGAACACTGAAGCTTTCTTT.

There are a few counts of this clone. Here the CDR3 reads CASSYSGAGNQPQHF. The CDR3 DNA reads as TGTGCCAGCAGTTACTCTGGTGCGGGCAATCAGCCCCAGCATTTT. V gene TRBV6-5 combines with J gene TRBJ1-5, with D unresolved. V shed 0 bases and J shed 2 bases, with 8 bases lying between them. The germline V gene encodes CDR1 MNHEY and CDR2 SVGAGI. The length of the CDR3 is 15 residues.

The chain couples TRBV30 to TRBJ2-3, with 8 nucleotides matching TRBD1. The CDR3 has 14 residues. The germline V gene has CDR1 GTSNPN and CDR2 SVGIG (reference sequence). J lost 6 bases, V lost 3 bases, and 8 bases had no gene match. The CDR3 DNA follows: TGTGCCTGGAGATGGACAGGGTTACCCGATACGCAGTATTTT. It specifies CAWRWTGLPDTQYF.

V gene TRBV6-1 combines with J gene TRBJ1-2; a weak D match, TRBD1 (6 bases). This CDR3 spans 13 amino acids. The V end lost 7 bases, the J end lost 1 base, and 10 bases lay between the germline ends. Germline loops: CDR1 MNHNS, CDR2 SASEGT. CDR3 amino acids: CASTRGRNYGYTF. In nucleotides, the CDR3 is TGTGCCAGCACCAGGGGCCGTAACTATGGCTACACCTTC.

CDR3 loop: CAIARDTKNIQYF. CDR3 DNA: TGTGCCATCGCCAGGGACACCAAAAACATTCAGTACTTC. V is TRBV10-3 and J is TRBJ2-4, with TRBD1 as a possible D gene (6 bases). Germline loops: CDR1 ENHRY, CDR2 SYGVKD. This CDR3 has 13 residues. Trimming stripped 8 bases from V and 2 bases from J, with 10 bases between.

The chain employs TRBV9 and TRBJ2-6, with 11 bases matching TRBD1. CDR3 length equals 18 residues. V shed 4 bases and J 4 bases; nucleotides not matched to a gene: 10. Germline CDR1 and CDR2: SGDLS and YYNGEE. CDR3 in amino acids: CASSPTGTGGSGANVLTF. CDR3 nucleotide sequence: TGTGCCAGCAGCCCAACCGGGACAGGGGGTTCCGGGGCCAACGTCCTGACTTTC.

V gene TRBV5-6 combines with J gene TRBJ1-2; TRBD1 matches 9 bases. Germline V gene lookup returns CDR1 SGHDT and CDR2 YYEEEE. The CDR3 extends over 16 amino acids. The V and J ends lost 3 bases and 3 bases, in that order; junction bases with no gene match: 9. In DNA form, the CDR3 reads TGTGCCAGCAGCTCGAATCCGGGACAGGGTGACTATGGCTACACCTTC. Translation: CASSSNPGQGDYGYTF.

The rearrangement joins TRBV2 to TRBJ2-4; 7 bases are a match to TRBD1. Germline V gives CDR1 SNHLY, CDR2 FYNNEI. CDR3 size: 14 residues. After removal of 10 bases from V and 1 base from J, the junction contained 7 bases not matched to a gene. The CDR3 DNA reads as TGTGCCACCGGAGAGGGGGCCGCCAAAAACATTCAGTACTTC. Its translation is CATGEGAAKNIQYF.

This clone has a single count. This chain joins TRBV18 and TRBJ2-1, with D possibly being TRBD1 (6 bases). The CDR3 is 16 amino acids. Trimming took off 5 bases at V and 10 bases at J, with 24 bases between the two ends. CDR1 is KGHSH and CDR2 is LQKENI in the germline V gene. The CDR3 nucleotides read TGTGCCAGCTCAAGGGAACAGGGAAAGCTCTTAGTGGAGCAGTTCTTC. Its protein is CASSREQGKLLVEQFF.

The V gene is TRBV29-1, the J gene TRBJ1-3; D possibly corresponds to TRBD1 (6 bases). Looked up from germline, CDR1 is SQVTM and CDR2 is ANQGSEA. CDR3 length equals 14 residues. The V gene lost 3 bases and the J gene lost 2 bases, with 11 bases spanning the gap. CDR3 sequence (DNA): TGCAGCGTTGAGACAGGAGGAACTGGAAACACCATATATTTT. It translates to CSVETGGTGNTIYF.

The gene calls are TRBV4-1 and TRBJ2-7, with D possibly being TRBD2 (6 bases). Trimming removed 3 bases from V and 1 base from J, with 10 bases in between. The CDR3 totals 14 residues. The germline V gene encodes CDR1 MGHRA and CDR2 YSYEKL. The DNA for the CDR3 is TGCGCCAGCAGCCAGGGGGACTTATCCTACGAGCAGTACTTC. Translation: CASSQGDLSYEQYF.

A single count supports this clone. This sequence joins TRBV27 and TRBJ2-3; TRBD1 aligns across 7 bases. CDR1 is MNHEY and CDR2 is SMNVEV in the germline V gene (reference sequence). Trimming took 4 bases from V and 0 from J; bases not matched to a gene: 4. The CDR3 is 15 residues long. The CDR3 protein is CASSSRDSSTDTQYF. CDR3 sequence (DNA): TGTGCCAGCAGTTCCCGGGACAGTAGCACAGATACGCAGTATTTT.

This CDR3 is CASSVDGTLVSPLHF. The DNA of the CDR3 is TGTGCCAGCAGCGTAGATGGGACTTTAGTTTCACCCCTCCACTTT. The chain links TRBV9 to TRBJ1-6; D perhaps matches TRBD1 (5 bases). The CDR3 covers 15 residues. Trimming shortened V by 0 bases and J by 9 bases, and 13 bases separated the two germline ends. The germline V gene encodes CDR1 SGDLS and CDR2 YYNGEE.

V gene TRBV2 combines with J gene TRBJ2-5; TRBD2 might be the D (5 bases). This CDR3 has 13 residues. Trimming took 2 bases from V and 9 from J, leaving 13 bases between them. Germline V gives CDR1 SNHLY, CDR2 FYNNEI. CDR3 amino acids: CASSEWSVGAQYF. CDR3 coding DNA: TGTGCCAGCAGTGAATGGTCTGTCGGGGCCCAGTACTTC.